These 15 T cell receptor beta chains were sequenced from one sample in a study of T cell responses to AZD1222 COVID-19 vaccine. The repertoire was sequenced with immunoSEQ multiplex PCR; TCRdb's copy has only in-frame clones and lacks some. The repertoire includes 95,000 to 150,000 clones, more than 70% of them detected once, and around 1.5% sits in the top ten. This specimen was peripheral blood, taken on day 0 of AZD1222 vaccination. The receptors originated from an adult in good health.

The chain is built from TRBV6-5 and TRBJ2-7, with 10 bases lining up with TRBD2. The ends lost 6 bases at V and 3 bases at J; junction bases unmatched: 2. This CDR3 has 13 residues. Germline V lookup: CDR1 MNHEY, CDR2 SVGAGI. The CDR3 region is CASSLAGVYEQYF. CDR3 sequence (DNA): TGTGCCAGCAGCCTAGCGGGGGTCTACGAGCAGTACTTC.

V and J are TRBV28 and TRBJ1-2; the D gene is possibly TRBD1 (6 bases). The CDR3 length is 15 residues. The V gene lost 1 base and the J gene lost 8 bases, with 17 bases spanning the gap. Germline V CDR1 and CDR2: MDHEN, SYDVKM. The CDR3 sequence is CASSLYGGEVGGYTF. The CDR3 DNA follows: TGTGCCAGCAGTTTATACGGGGGCGAGGTAGGAGGCTACACCTTC.

The chain carries TRBV15 and TRBJ2-3; 15 bases fit TRBD2. CDR1 and CDR2 from the germline V gene are LNHNV and YYDKDF (reference sequence). The V and J ends lost 3 bases and 5 bases, in that order; junction bases with no gene match: 6. This CDR3 spans 17 amino acids. The CDR3 loop is CATSSLGTSGRIDTQYF. The CDR3 coding sequence is TGTGCCACCAGCAGCTTAGGGACTAGCGGGAGGATAGATACGCAGTATTTT.

The chain joins TRBV28 to TRBJ1-1; D is undetermined. Germline loops: CDR1 MDHEN, CDR2 SYDVKM. The V end lost 10 bases, the J end lost 0 bases, and 3 bases lay between the germline ends. CDR3 size: 10 residues. The CDR3 sequence: CATVNTEAFF. For the CDR3, the DNA is TGTGCCACCGTGAACACTGAAGCTTTCTTT.

The chain uses TRBV6-6 and TRBJ1-2, with TRBD1 matching over 8 bases. Unmatched junction bases numbered 5, after V lost 2 bases and J lost 3 bases. This CDR3 has 15 amino acids. The V gene's germline CDR1 is MNHNY and CDR2 SVGAGI (reference sequence). The CDR3 DNA follows: TGTGCCAGCAGTTACAGCGACAGGGGCGACTATGGCTACACCTTC. This sequence encodes CASSYSDRGDYGYTF.

This clone was seen only a few times. The rearrangement uses TRBV9 and TRBJ2-7; 7 nucleotides agree with TRBD2. The CDR3 loop spans 14 amino acids. The V segment lost 0 bases and the J segment 4 bases; nucleotides outside the gene matches: 4. The germline gives CDR1 SGDLS, CDR2 YYNGEE. The CDR3 region has the DNA TGTGCCAGCAGCGTAGGACTAGCATGGTACGAGCAGTACTTC. Translated: CASSVGLAWYEQYF.

The chain is built from TRBV29-1 and TRBJ1-3, with 7 bases that match TRBD1. The length of the CDR3 is 14 residues. V shed 6 bases, J shed 0 bases, and the junction held 5 bases outside the gene matches. Looked up from germline, CDR1 is SQVTM and CDR2 is ANQGSEA. The CDR3: CSVSRDSSGNTIYF. DNA of the CDR3: TGCAGCGTCTCTCGGGACAGCTCTGGAAACACCATATATTTT.

This chain links TRBV7-8 with TRBJ1-2; 8 nucleotides align to TRBD1. The junction had 7 bases not matched to a gene; V was cut back by 3 bases and J by 7 bases. The CDR3 length is 14 residues. Germline CDR1 is SGHVS and CDR2 is FQNEAQ. The CDR3 region is CASSFFRQGAGYTF. CDR3 DNA sequence: TGTGCCAGCAGCTTTTTTAGGCAGGGGGCTGGCTACACCTTC.

This clone was found once. This chain joins TRBV5-1 and TRBJ2-7; D is uncertain. Germline-derived CDR1 and CDR2 are SGHRS and YFSETQ. This CDR3 comprises 15 residues. Trimming pared 0 bases from V and 2 bases from J, leaving 12 bases between. The CDR3 DNA sequence: TGCGCCAGCAGCTTGGCGGTAAGTTCTCCCTACGAGCAGTACTTC. Translation gives CASSLAVSSPYEQYF.

The chain has TRBV12-2 and TRBJ1-2. TRBV12-2 is recorded as a pseudogene. The CDR3 is 16 amino acids. The DNA for the CDR3 is TGTGCAAGTCGCTGTAGTTACGGGTCAGCTAACTATGGCTACACCTTC. It yields the protein CASRCSYGSANYGYTF.

The sample holds one count of this clone. The chain recombines TRBV7-9 with TRBJ2-7, with 8 bases lining up with TRBD2. There are 15 residues in the CDR3. Germline V gene data show CDR1 as SEHNR and CDR2 as FQNEAQ (reference sequence). With V trimmed by 5 bases and J by 3 bases, 9 bases remained unmatched. CDR3 sequence reads: CASSPGGSGNYEQYF. The DNA for the CDR3 is TGTGCCAGCAGCCCTGGGGGTAGCGGGAACTACGAGCAGTACTTC.

The DNA of the CDR3 is TGCGCCAGCAGTGAGTCTAGCAGGGGCACCGGGGAGCTGTTTTTT. The encoded protein is CASSESSRGTGELFF. The chain has TRBV10-1 and TRBJ2-2, with D possibly being TRBD1 (6 bases). V was shortened by 0 bases and J by 4 bases, with 9 bases between the two germline ends. The length of the CDR3 is 15 residues. CDR1 and CDR2 (germline): WNHNN, SYGVQD (reference sequence).

This sequence joins TRBV19 and TRBJ1-2, with a weak D call TRBD1 (5 bases). Trimming pared 6 bases from V and 3 bases from J, leaving 11 bases between. The CDR3 is 13 residues long. Per the germline V gene, CDR1 is LNHDA and CDR2 is SQIVND (reference sequence). The chain's CDR3 is CASRGQRDYGYTF. Written as DNA, the CDR3 is TGTGCCAGTAGGGGGCAGAGGGACTATGGCTACACCTTC.

The rearrangement joins TRBV5-1 to TRBJ2-7; unclear D gene. Germline V CDR1 and CDR2: SGHRS, YFSETQ. This CDR3 has 13 residues. V was clipped by 0 bases and J by 0 bases, with 4 bases between them. For the CDR3, the DNA is TGCGCCAGCAGCTTGGACCTCTCCTACGAGCAGTACTTC. It translates to CASSLDLSYEQYF.

The CDR3 sequence is CASSLGQGGSPLHF. Here the CDR3 DNA reads TGTGCCAGCAGCTTAGGACAGGGCGGTTCACCCCTCCACTTT. The rearrangement links TRBV7-9 to TRBJ1-6, with 7 bases fitting TRBD1. Per germline, CDR1 SEHNR and CDR2 FQNEAQ (reference sequence). This CDR3 contains 14 residues. Trimming at V came to 1 base and at J to 9 bases, leaving 3 bases not matched to a gene.